Listed below are T cell receptor beta chains from one sample, sequenced in a study of blood T cell repertoires in COVID-19. The method was immunoSEQ multiplex PCR; TCRdb's version includes in-frame clones alone and lacks a portion of them. The sample contains about 180,000 clones, approximately 85% of which appear only once. The sequenced sample consisted of peripheral blood. The receptors here all came from a man between 60 and 75 years old with acute or convalescent COVID-19. CDR3s leave out the opening cysteine and the closing phenylalanine or tryptophan.

v_gene	j_gene	CDR3aa
TRBV3-1/TRBV3-2	TRBJ1-1	ASSQSSGTNTEAF
TRBV6-4	TRBJ2-1	ASSDSSAGDQF
TRBV6-5	TRBJ1-1	ASRNPSPGQGAAF
TRBV7-9	TRBJ2-3	ASSLFVPSPDTQY
TRBV3-1/TRBV3-2	TRBJ1-1	ASGQAGAEAF
TRBV5-4	TRBJ2-5	ASSYGQGTQETQY
TRBV7-2	TRBJ1-1	ASTDRGGNTEAF
TRBV19	TRBJ2-7	ASSTVQIGNEQY
TRBV5-4	TRBJ1-2	ASSPLEQANYGYT
TRBV24-1	TRBJ2-5	ATSDLGSGSGETQY
TRBV7-8	TRBJ2-7	ASSLGGRSYEQY
TRBV18	TRBJ2-5	ASSPGQGGETQY
TRBV4-1	TRBJ1-2	ASSPATVGPYGYT
TRBV29-1	TRBJ2-7	SVATAYEQY
TRBV28	TRBJ2-7	ASSSLAGVNEQY
TRBV28	TRBJ2-7	ASSLPLAGGPSYEQY